A selection of T cell receptor beta chains follows, all from one sample in a study of T and B cells in COVID-19 patients. One entry per CDR3 protein, called by TCRdb with MiXCR from the multiplex PCR reads. The data contain roughly 4,600 distinct CDR3 sequences, over 20% of them singletons. The sequencing input was blood. The receptor source for this set is a human donor with active COVID-19. CDR3s include the opening cysteine and the closing phenylalanine or tryptophan. The D gene is left open where the match is weak. Some rows have no size entry. The others give once, few or many, or a class for an expanded clone.

d_call,clone_size,v_call,j_call,cdr3_aa,cdr3_nt
TRBD1,few,TRBV6-1,TRBJ1-2,CASTSKGMQGAPYYGYTF,TGTGCCAGCACTAGCAAAGGGATGCAGGGGGCCCCCTACTATGGCTACACCTTC
TRBD1,few,TRBV6-1,TRBJ1-1,CASRDRAATEAFF,TGTGCCAGCAGAGACAGGGCCGCCACTGAAGCTTTCTTT
TRBD1,-,TRBV29-1,TRBJ2-2,CSVGTGVAGELFF,TGCAGCGTTGGGACAGGGGTGGCCGGGGAGCTGTTTTTT
TRBD1,medium-sized,TRBV15,TRBJ1-3,CATSRDPNSRGPGNTIYF,TGTGCCACCAGCAGAGATCCCAATTCCAGGGGGCCTGGAAACACCATATATTTT
-,large,TRBV29-1,TRBJ2-7,CSVSKTGIYEQYF,TGCAGCGTTTCCAAAACAGGAATCTACGAGCAGTACTTC
-,-,TRBV20-1,TRBJ2-7,CSARRGTSYEQYF,TGCAGTGCTAGAAGGGGGACCTCCTACGAGCAGTACTTC
TRBD1,-,TRBV6-1,TRBJ1-5,CASSEGYRQGARQPQHF,TGTGCCAGCAGTGAGGGTTATCGACAGGGGGCTCGTCAGCCCCAGCATTTT
TRBD1,-,TRBV7-2,TRBJ2-3,CASSLLGQGALTDTQYF,TGTGCCAGCAGCTTGCTCGGACAGGGGGCTCTTACAGATACGCAGTATTTT
-,medium-sized,TRBV6-5,TRBJ2-3,CASSYSRFPAGRKVDTQYF,TGTGCCAGCAGTTACTCGAGATTCCCGGCGGGCAGAAAAGTCGATACGCAGTATTTT
TRBD1,large,TRBV29-1,TRBJ2-5,CSVGTGGKETQYF,TGCAGCGTGGGGACAGGGGGAAAGGAGACCCAGTACTTC
TRBD1,medium-sized,TRBV18,TRBJ2-7,CASSPEAGGYEQYF,TGTGCCAGCTCACCGGAGGCAGGGGGCTACGAGCAGTACTTC
-,-,TRBV20-1,TRBJ2-3,CSARGVTSTDTQYF,TGCAGTGCTAGAGGGGTCACTAGCACAGATACGCAGTATTTT
-,-,TRBV5-8,TRBJ1-2,CASSYLSYGYTF,TGTGCCAGCAGCTACCTGTCCTATGGCTACACCTTC
-,medium-sized,TRBV6-5,TRBJ1-4,CASSPGSKGEKLFF,TGTGCCAGCAGCCCCGGGTCCAAGGGCGAAAAACTGTTTTTT
-,few,TRBV6-6,TRBJ1-1,CASTLGDNTEAFF,TGTGCCAGCACCCTAGGGGATAACACTGAAGCTTTCTTT
TRBD2,few,TRBV7-3,TRBJ2-3,CASSLRGDTDTQYF,TGTGCCAGCAGCTTACGGGGGGACACAGATACGCAGTATTTT
-,-,TRBV6-1,TRBJ1-1,CASSLQDTGAEAFF,TGTGCCAGCAGTCTTCAAGATACGGGCGCTGAAGCTTTCTTT
TRBD2,medium-sized,TRBV7-2,TRBJ2-3,CASSRGTSGRITDTQYF,TGTGCCAGCAGCCGAGGGACTAGCGGGAGGATCACAGATACGCAGTATTTT
-,medium-sized,TRBV30,TRBJ1-2,CAWSVRGRILSLANYGYTF,TGTGCCTGGAGTGTACGCGGTAGGATCTTATCTCTAGCTAACTATGGCTACACCTTC
-,many,TRBV5-6,TRBJ1-6,CASSPHKSISGQSSYNSPLHF,TGTGCCAGCAGCCCTCATAAGTCGATTTCGGGCCAGAGCTCCTATAATTCACCCCTCCACTTT
-,-,TRBV7-2,TRBJ1-2,CASSSRGNYGYTF,TGTGCCAGCAGTTCGCGCGGTAACTATGGCTACACCTTC
-,medium-sized,TRBV11-1,TRBJ2-1,CASSLVGYEQFF,TGTGCCAGCAGCTTAGTTGGTTATGAGCAGTTCTTC
TRBD1,few,TRBV18,TRBJ2-7,CASCPLTGAEQYF,TGTGCCAGCTGTCCGCTAACAGGGGCCGAGCAGTACTTC
-,-,TRBV7-9,TRBJ2-7,CASSLDRGGSYEQYF,TGTGCCAGCAGCTTAGACAGGGGGGGCTCCTACGAGCAGTACTTC
-,-,TRBV5-1,TRBJ1-2,CASSLGGSTNYGYTF,TGCGCCAGCAGCTTGGGGGGATCAACTAACTATGGCTACACCTTC
-,once,TRBV20-1,TRBJ1-1,CSAKALMNTEAFF,TGCAGTGCCAAAGCCCTTATGAACACTGAAGCTTTCTTT